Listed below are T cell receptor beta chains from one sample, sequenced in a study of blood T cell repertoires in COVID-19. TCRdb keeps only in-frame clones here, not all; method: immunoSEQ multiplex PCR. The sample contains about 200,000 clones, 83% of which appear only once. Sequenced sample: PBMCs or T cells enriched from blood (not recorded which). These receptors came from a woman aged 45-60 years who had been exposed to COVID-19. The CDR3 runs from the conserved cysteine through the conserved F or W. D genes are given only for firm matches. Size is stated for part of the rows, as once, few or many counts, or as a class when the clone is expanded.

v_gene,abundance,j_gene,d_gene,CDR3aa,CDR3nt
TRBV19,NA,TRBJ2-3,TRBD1,CASSIIRGDTQYF,TGTGCCAGTAGTATTATCAGGGGGGATACGCAGTATTTT
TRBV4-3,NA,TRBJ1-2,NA,CASSEGVAGNPNYGYTF,TGCGCCAGCAGCGAGGGAGTAGCGGGGAACCCTAACTATGGCTACACCTTC
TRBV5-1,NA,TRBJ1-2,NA,CASTDQGSGGYTF,TGCGCCAGCACCGATCAAGGCTCAGGAGGCTACACCTTC
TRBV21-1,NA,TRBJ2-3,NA,CASSGPGTGKYF,TGTGCCAGCAGCGGACCCGGGACAGGGAAGTATTTT
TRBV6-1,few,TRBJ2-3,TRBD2,CASGVGPSGSFSTDTQYF,TGTGCCAGCGGTGTAGGGCCTAGCGGGTCCTTTAGCACAGATACGCAGTATTTT
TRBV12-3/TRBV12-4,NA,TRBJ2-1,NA,CASSFQNEQFF,TGTGCCAGCAGTTTCCAAAATGAGCAGTTCTTC
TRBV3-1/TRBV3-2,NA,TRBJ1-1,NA,CASSQGLRDTEAFF,TGTGCCAGCAGCCAGGGTCTCAGGGACACTGAAGCTTTCTTT
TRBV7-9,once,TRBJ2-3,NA,CASSSTGLTDTQYF,TGTGCCAGCAGCTCCACAGGGCTCACAGATACGCAGTATTTT
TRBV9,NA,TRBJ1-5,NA,CASSVDEGEPQHF,TGTGCCAGCAGCGTAGATGAAGGGGAGCCCCAGCATTTT
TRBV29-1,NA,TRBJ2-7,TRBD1,CSVLRGPEQYF,TGCAGCGTGCTCAGGGGGCCCGAGCAGTACTTC
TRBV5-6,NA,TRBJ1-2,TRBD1,CASSLRTGQSGYTF,TGTGCCAGCAGCTTAAGGACAGGGCAGAGCGGCTACACCTTC
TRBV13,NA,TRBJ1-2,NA,CASSTRVAFAGYTF,TGTGCCAGCAGTACCCGGGTGGCTTTTGCAGGCTACACCTTC
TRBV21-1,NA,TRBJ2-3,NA,CASSTPRDSGEFTDTQYF,TGTGCCAGCAGCACCCCGAGAGATAGCGGAGAATTCACAGATACGCAGTATTTT
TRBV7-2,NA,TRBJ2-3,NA,CASSSRKPTSTDTQYF,TGTGCCAGCAGCTCGCGAAAACCTACCAGCACAGATACGCAGTATTTT
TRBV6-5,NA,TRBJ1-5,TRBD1,CASSRTGSNQPQHF,TGTGCCAGCAGTCGGACAGGGAGCAATCAGCCCCAGCATTTT
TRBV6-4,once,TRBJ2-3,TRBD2,CASSESAGDSDTQYF,TGTGCCAGCAGTGAATCAGCGGGGGATTCAGATACGCAGTATTTT
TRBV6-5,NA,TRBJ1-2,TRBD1,CATVPGGAYGYTF,TGTGCCACCGTACCAGGGGGCGCATATGGCTACACCTTC
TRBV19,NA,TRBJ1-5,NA,CASKKSGTPNQPQHF,TGTGCCAGTAAAAAGTCAGGCACCCCTAATCAGCCCCAGCATTTT
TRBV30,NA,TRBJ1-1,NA,CAWSEGYTEAFF,TGTGCCTGGAGTGAGGGGTACACTGAAGCTTTCTTT
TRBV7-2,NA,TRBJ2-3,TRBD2,CASSFAGGSTDTQYF,TGTGCCAGCAGCTTTGCGGGGGGAAGCACAGATACGCAGTATTTT
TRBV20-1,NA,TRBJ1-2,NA,CSAVANYGYTF,TGCAGTGCGGTAGCTAACTATGGCTACACCTTC
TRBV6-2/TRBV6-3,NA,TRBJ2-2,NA,CASSHSDSTGELFF,TGTGCCAGCAGCCACAGTGACAGCACCGGGGAGCTGTTTTTT
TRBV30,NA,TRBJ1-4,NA,CAWRPVTGLNEKLFF,TGTGCCTGGAGGCCAGTGACAGGCCTTAATGAAAAACTGTTTTTT
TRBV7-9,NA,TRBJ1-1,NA,CASSLVGLLNTEAFF,TGTGCCAGCAGCTTAGTGGGACTCTTGAACACTGAAGCTTTCTTT
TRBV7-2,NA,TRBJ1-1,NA,CASRARQLTEAFF,TGTGCCAGCAGGGCGAGACAGCTAACTGAAGCTTTCTTT
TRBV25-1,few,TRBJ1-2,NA,CASSPHGQGGDGYTF,TGTGCCAGCAGTCCCCACGGCCAGGGCGGAGATGGCTACACCTTC
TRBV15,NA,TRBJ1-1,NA,CATSRTIEFNTEAFF,TGTGCCACCAGCAGAACTATCGAGTTTAACACTGAAGCTTTCTTT
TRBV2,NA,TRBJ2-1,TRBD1,CASRALTGKHSSRYNEQFF,TGTGCCAGCAGGGCCCTGACAGGGAAACACTCGTCGCGTTACAATGAGCAGTTCTTC
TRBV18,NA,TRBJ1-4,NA,CASSPNPQSTNEKLFF,TGTGCCAGCTCACCTAACCCCCAGTCAACTAATGAAAAACTGTTTTTT
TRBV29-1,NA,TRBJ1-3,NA,CSVLTGTGNTIYF,TGCAGCGTTCTGACAGGTACTGGAAACACCATATATTTT
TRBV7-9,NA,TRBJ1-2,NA,CASRSSGYGYTF,TGTGCCAGCCGTTCTTCGGGCTATGGCTACACCTTC
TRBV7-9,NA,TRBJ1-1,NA,CASSQSGGNTEAFF,TGTGCCAGCAGCCAAAGCGGGGGGAACACTGAAGCTTTCTTT
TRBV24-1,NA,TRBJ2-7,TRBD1,CATSGTGTYEQYF,TGTGCCACCTCCGGGACAGGGACCTACGAGCAGTACTTC
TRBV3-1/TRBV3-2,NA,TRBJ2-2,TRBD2,CASSQRLAGNTGELFF,TGTGCCAGCAGCCAACGACTAGCGGGGAACACCGGGGAGCTGTTTTTT
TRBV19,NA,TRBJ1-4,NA,CASGPGGLANEKLFF,TGTGCCAGTGGCCCAGGAGGGCTTGCTAATGAAAAACTGTTTTTT
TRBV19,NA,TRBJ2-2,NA,CASTRTRGTGELFF,TGTGCCAGCACAAGGACAAGGGGCACCGGGGAGCTGTTTTTT
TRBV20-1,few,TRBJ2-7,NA,CSARGGREGSEQYF,TGCAGTGCTCGTGGGGGCAGGGAGGGCTCGGAGCAGTACTTC
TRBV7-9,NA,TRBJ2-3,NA,CASSPRLDTTDTQYF,TGTGCCAGCAGCCCGCGACTGGACACCACAGATACGCAGTATTTT
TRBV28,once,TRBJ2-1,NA,CASRVTGGLYNEQFF,TGTGCCAGCAGGGTAACGGGGGGCCTTTACAATGAGCAGTTCTTC
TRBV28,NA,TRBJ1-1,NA,CASRAGVSTEAFF,TGTGCCAGCAGGGCGGGTGTGAGTACTGAAGCTTTCTTT
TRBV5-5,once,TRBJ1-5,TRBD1,CASSSGQGRNQPQHF,TGTGCCAGCAGCTCGGGACAGGGACGCAATCAGCCCCAGCATTTT
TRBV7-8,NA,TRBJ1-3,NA,CASSLGVASSGNTIYF,TGTGCCAGCAGCTTGGGAGTGGCAAGCTCTGGAAACACCATATATTTT
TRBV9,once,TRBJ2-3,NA,CASSGLGGSTDTQYF,TGTGCCAGCAGCGGACTCGGGGGAAGCACAGATACGCAGTATTTT